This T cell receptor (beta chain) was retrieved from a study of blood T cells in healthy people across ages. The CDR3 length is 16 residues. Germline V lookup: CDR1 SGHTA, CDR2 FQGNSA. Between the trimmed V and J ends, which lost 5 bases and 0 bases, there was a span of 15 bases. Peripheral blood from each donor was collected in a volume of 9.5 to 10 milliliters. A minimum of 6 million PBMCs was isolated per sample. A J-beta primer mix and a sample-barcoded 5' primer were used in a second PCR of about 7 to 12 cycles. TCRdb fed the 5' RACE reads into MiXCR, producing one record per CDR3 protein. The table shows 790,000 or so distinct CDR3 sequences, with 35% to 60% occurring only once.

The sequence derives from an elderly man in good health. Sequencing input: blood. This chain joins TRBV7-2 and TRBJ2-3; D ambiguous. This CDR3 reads CASSPLVASSTDTQYF. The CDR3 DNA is TGTGCCAGCAGCCCACTGGTAGCTAGTAGCACAGATACGCAGTATTTT.